The 16 T cell receptor beta chains given below trace back to one sample, sequenced in a study of radiation and T cells in renal cell carcinoma (dated by TCRdb to the early 2020s). Receptor libraries were prepared by the immunoSEQ multiplex PCR assay. As stored in TCRdb, this immuneACCESS dataset retains in-frame rearrangements with V and J assigned. A fraction of the clones does not appear; measured against another copy, unresolved V genes explain less than half of the discrepancy, and the remainder lacks a known reason. Within this sample are approximately 20,000 clones, with 55% to 65% of them counted one time only. About 12% of the sample belongs to the ten largest clones. The time point label corresponds to: tumor resected at nephrectomy. Explained via the paper, the treatment or condition label denotes: 15 Gy SBRT to primary tumor, nephrectomy 4 weeks later. Sequenced material: tumor tissue, taken from a patient whose treatment included radiotherapy and nephrectomy. All receptors come from a woman aged 70-85 years with renal cell carcinoma.

The rearrangement joins TRBV28 to TRBJ2-5; no reliable D call. The CDR3 loop spans 12 amino acids. Germline lookup yields CDR1 MDHEN and CDR2 SYDVKM. The V gene lost 6 bases and the J gene lost 2 bases, with 7 bases spanning the gap. The CDR3 DNA reads as TGTGCCAGCAGCCTTATACAAGAGACCCAGTACTTC. It codes for CASSLIQETQYF.

CDR3 residues: CASSSGQVTDTQYF. DNA for the CDR3: TGTGCCAGCAGCTCCGGACAGGTAACAGATACGCAGTATTTT. The J gene is TRBJ2-3, the V gene TRBV7-6; 7 bases are a match to TRBD1. The CDR3 is 14 residues long. The V gene end was trimmed by 4 bases and the J gene end by 3 bases; junction bases not matched to a gene: 4. CDR1 is SGHVS, CDR2 FNYEAQ, per germline.

V and J are TRBV14 and TRBJ2-3; tentatively, D is TRBD1 or TRBD2 (6 bases each). From germline, CDR1 is SGHDN and CDR2 FVKESK. V was pared by 6 bases and J by 2 bases, with 15 bases between. This CDR3 is 15 amino acids long. The chain's CDR3 is CASSSLGGVTDTQYF. The CDR3 DNA sequence: TGTGCCAGCAGTTCCCTCGGGGGCGTCACAGATACGCAGTATTTT.

This clone counts as medium-sized. The chain couples TRBV19 to TRBJ2-3, with TRBD2 identical over 8 bases. There are 17 residues in the CDR3. Germline V lookup: CDR1 LNHDA, CDR2 SQIVND (reference sequence). V lost 5 bases, J lost 4 bases, and 14 bases stayed unmatched. Here the CDR3 DNA reads TGTGCCAGTAGTGAGGGACCGCTGAGTAGCGGGGCAGATACGCAGTATTTT. Its translation: CASSEGPLSSGADTQYF.

The chain carries TRBV7-9 and TRBJ2-5; TRBD2 might be the D (5 bases). Germline CDR1 and CDR2: SEHNR and FQNEAQ (reference sequence). The ends were cut back, 2 bases at V and 4 bases at J, with 14 bases in the middle. This CDR3 is built from 15 residues. The CDR3 protein is CASSLLGHEGETQYF. The DNA for the CDR3 is TGTGCCAGCAGCTTACTGGGCCACGAGGGAGAGACCCAGTACTTC.

CDR3 nucleotide sequence: TGTGCCAGCAGCTTCGATCCCGGAAACACCATATATTTT. Protein: CASSFDPGNTIYF. The rearrangement joins TRBV11-1 to TRBJ1-3; the D is unclear. The ends were cut back, 3 bases at V and 4 bases at J, with 7 bases in the middle. CDR1 is SGHAT, CDR2 FQDESV, per germline (reference sequence). CDR3 length: 13 residues.

This clone was counted a few times. This chain joins TRBV19 and TRBJ2-1, with 11 bases fitting TRBD2. This CDR3 has 15 amino acids. Trimming cost V 3 bases and J 6 bases; bases outside gene matches: 4. The germline V gene encodes CDR1 LNHDA and CDR2 SQIVND (reference sequence). The CDR3: CASSIFSGGVNEQFF. The CDR3 DNA reads as TGTGCCAGTAGTATTTTTAGCGGGGGGGTCAATGAGCAGTTCTTC.

V usage is TRBV2 and J usage is TRBJ1-2; D is undetermined. Between the trimmed V and J ends, which lost 7 bases and 0 bases, there was a span of 15 bases. The germline CDR1 and CDR2 sequences are SNHLY and FYNNEI. The CDR3 consists of 15 residues. The CDR3 reads CASTPDVGSNYGYTF. The CDR3 DNA reads as TGTGCCAGCACCCCGGACGTAGGTTCTAACTATGGCTACACCTTC.

The V and J genes are TRBV5-4 and TRBJ1-3; D ambiguous. This CDR3 is built from 15 residues. The V end lost 3 bases, the J end lost 0 bases, and 10 bases lay between the germline ends. Germline V gene data show CDR1 as SGHNT and CDR2 as YYREEE (reference sequence). The CDR3 DNA reads TGTGCCAGCAGCTCCCAAGGGCCCTCTGGAAACACCATATATTTT. It encodes CASSSQGPSGNTIYF.

The J gene is TRBJ2-1, the V gene TRBV28, with TRBD2 identical over 9 bases. From germline, CDR1 is MDHEN and CDR2 SYDVKM. The CDR3 loop spans 15 amino acids. Trimming removed 6 bases from V and 2 bases from J; junction bases left unmatched: 5. CDR3 loop: CASSPSGGPYNEQFF. For the CDR3, the DNA is TGTGCCAGCAGCCCCAGCGGGGGGCCCTACAATGAGCAGTTCTTC.

The V call is TRBV7-2, the J call TRBJ2-4, with TRBD1 identical over 7 bases. This CDR3 contains 13 residues. Germline trimming cut 9 bases from V and 5 bases from J; bases unmatched to any gene: 7. Germline V lookup: CDR1 SGHTA, CDR2 FQGNSA. Here the CDR3 reads CARIRQGENIQYF. DNA for the CDR3: TGTGCCAGGATAAGACAGGGCGAAAACATTCAGTACTTC.

The chain links TRBV9 to TRBJ2-1; a possible D gene is TRBD1 (5 bases). The germline V gene has CDR1 SGDLS and CDR2 YYNGEE. The CDR3 is 16 residues long. The ends were cut back, 0 bases at V and 0 bases at J, with 10 bases in the middle. This CDR3 reads CASSVVGVSSYNEQFF. The CDR3 DNA reads TGTGCCAGCAGCGTAGTAGGGGTTTCCTCCTACAATGAGCAGTTCTTC.

This clone appeared a few times. V and J are TRBV19 and TRBJ1-2; a weak D match, TRBD1 (6 bases). The CDR3 has 15 residues. The germline CDR1 and CDR2 sequences are LNHDA and SQIVND (reference sequence). V was clipped by 4 bases and J by 6 bases, with 18 bases between them. DNA for the CDR3: TGTGCCAGTAGTAACACCCGGACAGAGCGCAATGGCTACACCTTC. Translation: CASSNTRTERNGYTF.

This chain uses TRBV7-8 with TRBJ2-1; possible D gene TRBD1, 6 bases. The CDR3 length is 15 residues. Trimming took 2 bases from V and 3 from J, leaving 11 bases between them. Per the germline V gene, CDR1 is SGHVS and CDR2 is FQNEAQ. This CDR3 is CASSLFRGNYNEQFF. DNA for the CDR3: TGTGCCAGCAGCTTATTCAGGGGAAACTACAATGAGCAGTTCTTC.

The chain uses TRBV5-1 and TRBJ2-3; D might be TRBD2 (6 bases). The germline V gene has CDR1 SGHRS and CDR2 YFSETQ. This CDR3 spans 13 amino acids. V was trimmed by 7 bases and J by 8 bases, leaving 17 bases between them. The DNA for the CDR3 is TGCGCCAGCTACCAAGGGTCCGGGGGTACGCAGTATTTT. It translates to CASYQGSGGTQYF.

V usage is TRBV9 and J usage is TRBJ1-6; D uncertain. The ends were cut back, 3 bases at V and 8 bases at J, with 9 bases in the middle. The germline gives CDR1 SGDLS, CDR2 YYNGEE. The CDR3 spans 13 residues. The CDR3 region has the DNA TGTGCCAGCAGCGAAGAGGAAGATTCACCCCTCCACTTT. This codes for CASSEEEDSPLHF.